One and the same sample provided the 30 T cell receptor beta chains below, sequenced in a study of blood T cell repertoires in COVID-19. Assay: immunoSEQ multiplex PCR; the TCRdb copy retains only in-frame clones and omits some. In the table there are 210,000 or so clones, about 90% of which are singletons. The source material was peripheral blood. These receptors were taken from a man aged 35-49 years with active or convalescent COVID-19.

The chain employs TRBV24-1 and TRBJ2-7, with D maybe TRBD2 (6 bases). Trimming cost V 5 bases and J 2 bases, with 21 bases left between them. Germline CDR1 and CDR2: KGHDR and SFDVKD. This CDR3 region has 17 residues. CDR3 coding DNA: TGTGCCACCAGTGTGGGGGGTTTGCGACCGCCAGCCTACGAGCAGTACTTC. The encoded protein is CATSVGGLRPPAYEQYF.

The chain recombines TRBV5-8 with TRBJ1-5, with 11 bases identical to TRBD1. V gave up 3 bases and J gave up 4 bases; unmatched junction bases: 6. The CDR3 loop spans 16 amino acids. In germline, CDR1 is SGHTS, CDR2 YDEGEE. The CDR3 sequence: CASSYGQGAQNQPQHF. In DNA, the CDR3 is TGTGCCAGCAGCTACGGACAGGGGGCCCAAAATCAGCCCCAGCATTTT.

V gene TRBV12-3 or TRBV12-4 combines with J gene TRBJ1-1; D is unclear. The CDR3 runs 13 residues. V dropped 1 base and J dropped 5 bases, with 8 bases sitting between them. The CDR3 region is CASSLGGETEAFF. The CDR3 nucleotides read TGTGCCAGCAGTTTAGGCGGAGAGACTGAAGCTTTCTTT.

The rearrangement joins TRBV19 to TRBJ2-1; TRBD1 matches at 7 bases. Trimming took 4 bases from V and 2 from J; bases not matched to a gene: 11. The CDR3 has 17 residues. Germline values: CDR1 LNHDA, CDR2 SQIVND (reference sequence). This chain's CDR3 is CASSTDLTGNAYNEQFF. The CDR3 DNA sequence: TGTGCCAGTAGTACCGATTTGACAGGGAATGCCTACAATGAGCAGTTCTTC.

This chain joins TRBV11-2 and TRBJ1-1, with D perhaps TRBD1 (6 bases). The CDR3 sequence is 17 residues long. Germline values: CDR1 SGHAT, CDR2 FQNNGV. V lost 4 bases and J 2 bases, leaving 20 bases between the germline ends. The CDR3 bases are TGTGCCAGCAGCTACAGCCGGGACACGGCTGAAAACACTGAAGCTTTCTTT. Protein sequence: CASSYSRDTAENTEAFF.

This chain links TRBV11-3 with TRBJ1-1; tentatively, D is TRBD1 (6 bases). The germline V gene encodes CDR1 SGHNT and CDR2 YENEEA. Trimming left V 5 bases short and J 5 bases short, with 18 bases between. The CDR3 is 15 residues long. CDR3 nucleotide sequence: TGTGCCAGCAGCGTACGGGCGGGGGGCGCGACTGAAGCTTTCTTT. Protein product: CASSVRAGGATEAFF.

This clone appeared a single time. V usage is TRBV7-9 and J usage is TRBJ2-7, with a weak D call TRBD1 (6 bases). V lost 4 bases to trimming and J lost 3 bases, with 10 bases between them. This CDR3 spans 13 amino acids. Germline CDR1 SEHNR, CDR2 FQNEAQ (reference sequence). The CDR3 region has the DNA TGTGCCAGCAGCTCCTCGGACAGCTACGAGCAGTACTTC. Protein product: CASSSSDSYEQYF.

V and J are TRBV29-1 and TRBJ2-7; tentative D call: TRBD1 (5 bases). The CDR3 has 16 amino acids. CDR1 and CDR2 from the germline V gene are SQVTM and ANQGSEA. V shed 4 bases and J shed 6 bases, with 25 bases lying between them. The CDR3 DNA is TGCAGCGTTGGATCCCACAGGACCCCCATGAAGAGCGAGCAGTACTTC. Its protein is CSVGSHRTPMKSEQYF.

This clone appeared once. The J gene is TRBJ2-7, the V gene TRBV9, with 8 bases aligning to TRBD2. Trimming at V came to 0 bases and at J to 4 bases, leaving 3 bases not matched to a gene. This CDR3 is 14 amino acids long. In germline, CDR1 is SGDLS, CDR2 YYNGEE. The CDR3 DNA is TGTGCCAGCAGCGTAGAAGCGGGAGTTTACGAGCAGTACTTC. Protein product: CASSVEAGVYEQYF. Full variable domain (missing parts from reference TRBV9 and TRBJ2-7): DSGVTQTPKHLITATGQRVTLRCSPRSGDLSVYWYQQSLDQGLQFLIQYYNGEERAKGNILERFSAQQFPDLHSELNLSSLELGDSALYFCASSVEAGVYEQYFGPGTRLTVT.

This clone was counted a single time. The chain joins TRBV7-2 to TRBJ1-6, with TRBD1 matching over 7 bases. CDR1 and CDR2 from the germline V gene are SGHTA and FQGNSA. V was pared by 5 bases and J by 10 bases, with 8 bases of the junction left unmatched. CDR3 length: 14 residues. The DNA of the CDR3 is TGTGCCAGCAGCCGTGGGACAGCGGGCTCACCCCTCCACTTT. Amino acids: CASSRGTAGSPLHF. The full variable domain, rest sourced from reference TRBV7-2 and TRBJ1-6, is GAGVSQSPSNKVTEKGKDVELRCDPISGHTALYWYRQSLGQGLEFLIYFQGNSAPDKSGLPSDRFSAERTGGSVSTLTIQRTQQEDSAVYLCASSRGTAGSPLHFGNGTRLTVT.

The chain has TRBV28 and TRBJ2-5; D is unresolved. This CDR3 contains 13 residues. Per germline, CDR1 MDHEN and CDR2 SYDVKM. Trimming removed 5 bases from V and 5 bases from J, with 12 bases in between. CDR3 DNA sequence: TGTGCCAGCAGTGAACAATTCCTGGAGACCCAGTACTTC. Its translation is CASSEQFLETQYF.

V usage is TRBV7-9 and J usage is TRBJ1-5; perhaps TRBD1 as D (6 bases). The CDR3 runs to 14 residues. V lost 5 bases to trimming and J lost 6 bases, with 14 bases between them. Germline loops: CDR1 SEHNR, CDR2 FQNEAQ (reference sequence). The CDR3 protein is CASSRQARGQPQHF. CDR3 sequence (DNA): TGTGCCAGCAGCCGACAGGCCCGAGGTCAGCCCCAGCATTTT.

The chain has TRBV15 and TRBJ1-2; D remains unclear. The CDR3 has 15 residues. The V end lost 4 bases, the J end lost 3 bases, and 15 bases lay between the germline ends. The germline gives CDR1 LNHNV, CDR2 YYDKDF (reference sequence). CDR3 DNA: TGTGCCACCAGCACGGTTGGCGGTTGGGACTATGGCTACACCTTC. It codes for CATSTVGGWDYGYTF.

The chain has TRBV6-6 and TRBJ1-6; D is uncertain. Germline values: CDR1 MNHNY, CDR2 SVGAGI (reference sequence). This CDR3 is 13 amino acids long. Trimming stripped 0 bases from V and 11 bases from J, with 8 bases between. The CDR3 region has the DNA TGTGCCAGCAGTTACTCAAACGGGACACCCCTCCACTTT. Translation gives CASSYSNGTPLHF.

This chain links TRBV28 with TRBJ1-2; D is undetermined. Per the germline V gene, CDR1 is MDHEN and CDR2 is SYDVKM. The germline V and J ends were trimmed by 7 bases and 8 bases, with 17 bases remaining between them. CDR3 length equals 13 residues. CDR3 bases: TGTGCCAGCACCAAAGAGGGTCCGGACGGCTACACCTTC. Translating gives CASTKEGPDGYTF.

The rearrangement links TRBV7-3 to TRBJ2-5; tentative D call: TRBD2 (7 bases). The germline V and J ends were trimmed by 4 bases and 4 bases, with 13 bases remaining between them. Per germline, CDR1 SGHTA and CDR2 FQGTGA. This CDR3 spans 14 amino acids. For the CDR3, the DNA is TGTGCCAGCAGCTCCTCGAGGGGGGGAGAGACCCAGTACTTC. Amino acid sequence: CASSSSRGGETQYF.

CDR3 amino acids: CASRYREKESGEQYF. Written as DNA, the CDR3 is TGTGCCAGCAGATACCGAGAGAAGGAGAGCGGCGAGCAGTACTTC. The rearrangement links TRBV27 to TRBJ2-7; D possibly corresponds to TRBD2 (5 bases). The CDR3 loop spans 15 amino acids. Trimming took 6 bases from V and 6 from J, leaving 21 bases between them. The germline gives CDR1 MNHEY, CDR2 SMNVEV (reference sequence).

J is TRBJ1-1 and V is TRBV2; no clear D gene. V lost 6 bases and J 1 base, leaving 12 bases between the germline ends. This CDR3 spans 14 amino acids. CDR1 is SNHLY, CDR2 FYNNEI, per germline. This chain's CDR3 is CASREIQENTEAFF. CDR3 nucleotides: TGTGCCAGCAGGGAGATACAAGAGAACACTGAAGCTTTCTTT.

This chain links TRBV3-1 (or the pseudogene TRBV3-2) with TRBJ2-7, with D maybe TRBD2 (6 bases). This CDR3 has 14 amino acids. The ends were cut back, 5 bases at V and 1 base at J, with 12 bases in the middle. Germline-derived CDR1 and CDR2 are LGHDT and YNNKEL (reference sequence). DNA of the CDR3: TGTGCCAGCAGCTTACTGACTAGTTCCTACGAGCAGTACTTC. This sequence encodes CASSLLTSSYEQYF.

The J gene is TRBJ2-2, the V gene TRBV12-3 or TRBV12-4; D unresolved. The ends were cut back, 4 bases at V and 6 bases at J, with 9 bases in the middle. The CDR3 contains 13 residues. The CDR3 protein is CASSSLRAGELFF. CDR3 sequence (DNA): TGTGCCAGCAGTTCCCTAAGAGCCGGGGAGCTGTTTTTT.

Written as DNA, the CDR3 is TGTGCCAGCAGCTTAGACCGGGACAGGGTTCGCGGCAATGAGCAGTTCTTC. It codes for CASSLDRDRVRGNEQFF. The rearrangement joins TRBV7-8 to TRBJ2-1, with 9 nucleotides matching TRBD1. Germline V CDR1 and CDR2: SGHVS, FQNEAQ. The CDR3 spans 17 residues. Trimming at V came to 1 base and at J to 6 bases, leaving 10 bases not matched to a gene.

The V and J genes are TRBV18 and TRBJ1-5; D may be TRBD1 (6 bases). Germline V lookup: CDR1 KGHSH, CDR2 LQKENI. Trimming removed 6 bases at V and 0 bases at J, with 18 bases between. CDR3 length: 17 amino acids. CDR3 bases: TGTGCCAGCTCCCCGAGGGGGAATGGTCCTAGCAATCAGCCCCAGCATTTT. This codes for CASSPRGNGPSNQPQHF. Based on the CDR3 plus reference TRBV18 and TRBJ1-5, the full variable domain is NAGVMQNPRHLVRRRGQEARLRCSPMKGHSHVYWYRQLPEEGLKFMVYLQKENIIDESGMPKERFSAEFPKEGPSILRIQQVVRGDSAAYFCASSPRGNGPSNQPQHFGDGTRLSIL.

The chain recombines TRBV6-6 with TRBJ2-7; 7 positions match TRBD1. The CDR3 extends over 14 amino acids. The germline gives CDR1 MNHNY, CDR2 SVGAGI (reference sequence). V dropped 5 bases and J dropped 2; count of bases not matched to a gene: 6. CDR3 sequence reads: CASSQGTAAYEQYF. The DNA of the CDR3 is TGTGCCAGCAGTCAGGGGACAGCCGCCTACGAGCAGTACTTC.

In its sample, this clone was seen a few times. V is TRBV2 and J is TRBJ2-5; 12 bases align to TRBD2. The CDR3 loop spans 15 amino acids. Germline values: CDR1 SNHLY, CDR2 FYNNEI. With V trimmed by 7 bases and J by 2 bases, 5 bases remained unmatched. Here the CDR3 DNA reads TGTGCCAGCACCCTAGGACTAGCGGGGCAAGAGACCCAGTACTTC. Translated: CASTLGLAGQETQYF.

The V and J genes are TRBV7-9 and TRBJ1-6, with 7 bases matching TRBD1. Trimming removed 1 base from V and 7 bases from J; junction bases left unmatched: 7. This CDR3 contains 16 residues. Germline-derived CDR1 and CDR2 are SEHNR and FQNEAQ (reference sequence). CDR3 loop: CASSLVRRGANSPLHF. Here the CDR3 DNA reads TGTGCCAGCAGCTTAGTCCGCAGGGGGGCGAATTCACCCCTCCACTTT.

The table lists this clone with many counts. The chain employs TRBV12-5 and TRBJ1-1; D is perhaps TRBD1 (5 bases). Germline assignment: CDR1 LGHNT and CDR2 FRNRAP. Trimming cost V 4 bases and J 6 bases, with 18 bases left between them. The CDR3 is 15 amino acids. This chain's CDR3 is CASGSSAGARAEAFF. DNA of the CDR3: TGTGCTAGTGGTTCTTCGGCTGGGGCAAGGGCTGAAGCTTTCTTT.

This clone was picked up one time. This chain joins TRBV4-1 and TRBJ2-7; tentative D call: TRBD2 (5 bases). Trimming took 4 bases from V and 5 from J, leaving 12 bases between them. In germline, CDR1 is MGHRA, CDR2 YSYEKL. The CDR3 consists of 13 residues. CDR3 sequence: CASSRGLRHEQYF. The DNA for the CDR3 is TGCGCCAGCAGCCGCGGACTCCGCCACGAGCAGTACTTC.

The chain is built from TRBV7-9 and TRBJ2-7, with a possible D match to TRBD1 (6 bases). CDR1 is SEHNR and CDR2 is FQNEAQ in the germline V gene (reference sequence). The CDR3 runs 12 residues. Between the trimmed V and J ends, which lost 5 bases and 4 bases, there was a span of 9 bases. Here the CDR3 reads CASSHTGYEQYF. CDR3 sequence (DNA): TGTGCCAGCAGCCATACAGGGTACGAGCAGTACTTC.

This chain connects TRBV3-1 (or the pseudogene TRBV3-2) to TRBJ2-7; the match to TRBD1 covers 10 bases. With V trimmed by 1 base and J by 1 base, 4 bases remained unmatched. Germline V gene data show CDR1 as LGHDT and CDR2 as YNNKEL (reference sequence). This CDR3 spans 16 amino acids. The CDR3 DNA is TGTGCCAGCAGCCAAGCCTGGACAGGGGGGTCCTACGAGCAGTACTTC. It translates to CASSQAWTGGSYEQYF.

The chain uses TRBV5-4 and TRBJ2-7; D is ambiguous. CDR3 length: 14 amino acids. Deletions cut 4 bases from V and 0 bases from J, with 11 bases between. The V gene's germline CDR1 is SGHNT and CDR2 YYREEE (reference sequence). Written as DNA, the CDR3 is TGTGCCAGCAGCGCCCCCCTCAGCTCCTACGAGCAGTACTTC. Its protein is CASSAPLSSYEQYF.